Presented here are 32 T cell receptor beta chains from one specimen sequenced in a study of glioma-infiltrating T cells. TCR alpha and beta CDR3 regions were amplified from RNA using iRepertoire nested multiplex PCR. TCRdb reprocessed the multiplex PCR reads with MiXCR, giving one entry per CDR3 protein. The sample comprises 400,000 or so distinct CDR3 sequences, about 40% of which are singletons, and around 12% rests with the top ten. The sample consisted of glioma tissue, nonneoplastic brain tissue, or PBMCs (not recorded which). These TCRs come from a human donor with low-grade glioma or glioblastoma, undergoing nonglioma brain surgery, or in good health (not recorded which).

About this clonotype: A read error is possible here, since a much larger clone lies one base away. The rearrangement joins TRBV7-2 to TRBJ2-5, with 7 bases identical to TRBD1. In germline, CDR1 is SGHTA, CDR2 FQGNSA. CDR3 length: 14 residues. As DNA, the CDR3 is TGTGCCGGCAGCAAGGACAGGTACCAAGAGACCCAGTACTTC. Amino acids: CAGSKDRYQETQYF.

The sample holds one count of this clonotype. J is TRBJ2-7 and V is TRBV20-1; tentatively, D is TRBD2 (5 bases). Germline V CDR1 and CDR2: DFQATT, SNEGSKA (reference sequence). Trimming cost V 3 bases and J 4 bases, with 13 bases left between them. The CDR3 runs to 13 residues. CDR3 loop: CSASHRGIYEQYF. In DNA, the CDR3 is TGCAGTGCTAGTCATCGGGGAATATACGAGCAGTACTTC.

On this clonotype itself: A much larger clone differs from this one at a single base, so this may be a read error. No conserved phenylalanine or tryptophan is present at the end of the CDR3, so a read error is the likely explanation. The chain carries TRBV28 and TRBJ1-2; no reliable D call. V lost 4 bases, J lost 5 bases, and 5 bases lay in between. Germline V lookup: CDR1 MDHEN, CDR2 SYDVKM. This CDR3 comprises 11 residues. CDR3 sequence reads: CASSSLYGYTS. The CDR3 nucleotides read TGTGCCAGCAGTTCACTGTATGGCTACACCTCC.

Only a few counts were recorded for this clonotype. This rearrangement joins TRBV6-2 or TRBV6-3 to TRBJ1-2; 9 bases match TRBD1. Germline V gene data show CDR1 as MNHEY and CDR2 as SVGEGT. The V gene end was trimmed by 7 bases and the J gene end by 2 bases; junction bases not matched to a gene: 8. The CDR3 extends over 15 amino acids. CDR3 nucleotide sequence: TGTGCCAGCATCCCGGGACAGGGATTAAACTATGGCTACACCTTC. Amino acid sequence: CASIPGQGLNYGYTF.

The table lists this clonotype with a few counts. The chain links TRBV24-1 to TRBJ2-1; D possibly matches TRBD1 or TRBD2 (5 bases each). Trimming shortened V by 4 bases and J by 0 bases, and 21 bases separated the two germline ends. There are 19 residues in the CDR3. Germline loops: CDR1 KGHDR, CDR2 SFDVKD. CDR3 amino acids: CATSDPGAAPGDSYNEQFF. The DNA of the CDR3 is TGTGCCACCAGTGACCCCGGGGCGGCTCCTGGGGACTCCTACAATGAGCAGTTCTTC.

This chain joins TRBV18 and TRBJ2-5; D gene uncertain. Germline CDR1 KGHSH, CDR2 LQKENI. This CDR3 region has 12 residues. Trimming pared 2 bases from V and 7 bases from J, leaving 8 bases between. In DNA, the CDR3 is TGTGCCAGCTCACCATCCGGGCCGACCCAGTACTTC. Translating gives CASSPSGPTQYF. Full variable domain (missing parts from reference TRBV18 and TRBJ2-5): NAGVMQNPRHLVRRRGQEARLRCSPMKGHSHVYWYRQLPEEGLKFMVYLQKENIIDESGMPKERFSAEFPKEGPSILRIQQVVRGDSAAYFCASSPSGPTQYFGPGTRLLVL.

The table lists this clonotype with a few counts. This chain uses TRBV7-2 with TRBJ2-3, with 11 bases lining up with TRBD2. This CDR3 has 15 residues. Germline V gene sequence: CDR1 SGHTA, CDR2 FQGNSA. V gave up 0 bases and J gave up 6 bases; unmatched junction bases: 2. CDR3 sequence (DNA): TGTGCCAGCAGCTTAGCACTAGCGGGAGCGGATACGCAGTATTTT. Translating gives CASSLALAGADTQYF.

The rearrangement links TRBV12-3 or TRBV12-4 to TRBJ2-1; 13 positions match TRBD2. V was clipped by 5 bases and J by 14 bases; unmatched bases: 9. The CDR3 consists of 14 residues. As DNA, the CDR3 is TGTGCCAGCAGTACCGGACTAGCGGGAGCGGTCGAGTTCTTC. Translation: CASSTGLAGAVEFF.

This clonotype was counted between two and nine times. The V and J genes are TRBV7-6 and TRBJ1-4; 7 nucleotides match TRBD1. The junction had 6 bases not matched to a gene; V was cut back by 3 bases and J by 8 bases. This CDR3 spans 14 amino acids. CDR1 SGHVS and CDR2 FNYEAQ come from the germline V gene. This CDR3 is CASSFDRDGEKLFF. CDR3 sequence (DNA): TGTGCCAGCAGCTTCGACAGGGATGGGGAAAAACTGTTTTTT.

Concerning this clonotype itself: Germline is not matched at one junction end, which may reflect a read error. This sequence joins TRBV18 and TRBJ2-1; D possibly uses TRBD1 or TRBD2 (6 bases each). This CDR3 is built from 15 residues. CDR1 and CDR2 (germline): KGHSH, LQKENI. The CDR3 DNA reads TGTGCCAGCCCACCCGGGGGCGGCCCCTACAATGAGCAGTTCTTC. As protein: CASPPGGGPYNEQFF.

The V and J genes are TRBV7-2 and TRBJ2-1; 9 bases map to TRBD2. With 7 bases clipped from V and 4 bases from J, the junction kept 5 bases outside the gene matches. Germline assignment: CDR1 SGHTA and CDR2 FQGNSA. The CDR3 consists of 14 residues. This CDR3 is CASIASGKYNEQFF. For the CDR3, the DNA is TGTGCCAGCATCGCTAGCGGGAAGTACAATGAGCAGTTCTTC.

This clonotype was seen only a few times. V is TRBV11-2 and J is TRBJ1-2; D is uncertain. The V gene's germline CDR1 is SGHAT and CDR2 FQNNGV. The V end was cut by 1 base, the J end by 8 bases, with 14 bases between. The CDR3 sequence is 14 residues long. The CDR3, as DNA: TGTGCCAGCAGCTTAGGACCCGGGCTTCAGGGCTACACCTTC. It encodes CASSLGPGLQGYTF. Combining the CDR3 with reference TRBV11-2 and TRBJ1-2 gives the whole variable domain EAGVAQSPRYKIIEKRQSVAFWCNPISGHATLYWYQQILGQGPKLLIQFQNNGVVDDSQLPKDRFSAERLKGVDSTLKIQPAKLEDSAVYLCASSLGPGLQGYTFGSGTRLTVV.

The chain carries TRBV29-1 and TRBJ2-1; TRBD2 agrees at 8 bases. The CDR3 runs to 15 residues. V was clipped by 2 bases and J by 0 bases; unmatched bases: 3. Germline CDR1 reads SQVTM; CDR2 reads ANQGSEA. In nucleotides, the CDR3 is TGCAGCGTTGAAATGGCGGGAGGCTCCTACAATGAGCAGTTCTTC. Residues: CSVEMAGGSYNEQFF.

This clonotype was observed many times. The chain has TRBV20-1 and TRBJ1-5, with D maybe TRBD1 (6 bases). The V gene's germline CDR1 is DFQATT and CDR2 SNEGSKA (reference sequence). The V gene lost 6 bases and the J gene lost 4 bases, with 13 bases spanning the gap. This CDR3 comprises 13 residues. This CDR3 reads CSAAGDGNQPQHF. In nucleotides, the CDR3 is TGCAGTGCAGCAGGGGATGGAAATCAGCCCCAGCATTTT.

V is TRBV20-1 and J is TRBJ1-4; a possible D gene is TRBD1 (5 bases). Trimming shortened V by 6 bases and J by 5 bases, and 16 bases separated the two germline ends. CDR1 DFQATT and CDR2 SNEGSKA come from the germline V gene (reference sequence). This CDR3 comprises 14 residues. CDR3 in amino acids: CSASPDSRNEKLFF. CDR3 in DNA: TGCAGTGCCTCCCCTGACAGCCGAAATGAAAAACTGTTTTTT.

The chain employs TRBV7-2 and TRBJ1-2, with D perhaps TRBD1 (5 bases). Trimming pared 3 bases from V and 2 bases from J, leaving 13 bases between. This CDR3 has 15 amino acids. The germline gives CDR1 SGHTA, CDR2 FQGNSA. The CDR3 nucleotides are TGTGCCAGCAGCTTCAACAGGATATGGAACTATGGCTACACCTTC. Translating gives CASSFNRIWNYGYTF.

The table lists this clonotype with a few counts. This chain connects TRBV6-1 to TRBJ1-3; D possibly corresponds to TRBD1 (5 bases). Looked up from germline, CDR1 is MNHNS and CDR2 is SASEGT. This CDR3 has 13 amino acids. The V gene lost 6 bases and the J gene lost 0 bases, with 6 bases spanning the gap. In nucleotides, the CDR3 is TGTGCCAGCAGCAGGGTCTCTGGAAACACCATATATTTT. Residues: CASSRVSGNTIYF.

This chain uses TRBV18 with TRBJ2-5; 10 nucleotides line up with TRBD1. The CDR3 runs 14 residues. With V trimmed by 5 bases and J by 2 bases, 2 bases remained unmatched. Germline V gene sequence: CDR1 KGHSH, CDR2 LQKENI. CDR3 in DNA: TGTGCCAGCTCAGCGGACAGGGGGCAAGAGACCCAGTACTTC. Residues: CASSADRGQETQYF.

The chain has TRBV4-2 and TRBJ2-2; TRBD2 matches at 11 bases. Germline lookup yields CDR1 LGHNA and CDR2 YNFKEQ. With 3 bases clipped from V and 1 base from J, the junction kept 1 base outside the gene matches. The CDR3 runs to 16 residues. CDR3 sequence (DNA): TGTGCCAGCAGCCACGGGACTAGCGGGAACACCGGGGAGCTGTTTTTT. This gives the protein CASSHGTSGNTGELFF.

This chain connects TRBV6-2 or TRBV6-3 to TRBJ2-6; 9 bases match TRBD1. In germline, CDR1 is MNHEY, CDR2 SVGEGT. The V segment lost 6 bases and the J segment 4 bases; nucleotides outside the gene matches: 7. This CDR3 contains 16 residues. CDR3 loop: CASSSGTGPGANVLTF. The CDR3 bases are TGTGCCAGCAGCTCCGGGACAGGGCCCGGGGCCAACGTCCTGACTTTC.

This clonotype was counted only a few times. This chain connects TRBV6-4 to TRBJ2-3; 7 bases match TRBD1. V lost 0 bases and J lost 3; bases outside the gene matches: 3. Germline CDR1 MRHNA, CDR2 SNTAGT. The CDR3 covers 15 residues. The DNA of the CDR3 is TGTGCCAGCAGTGACTCGTCAGGGGGTACAGATACGCAGTATTTT. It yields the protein CASSDSSGGTDTQYF.

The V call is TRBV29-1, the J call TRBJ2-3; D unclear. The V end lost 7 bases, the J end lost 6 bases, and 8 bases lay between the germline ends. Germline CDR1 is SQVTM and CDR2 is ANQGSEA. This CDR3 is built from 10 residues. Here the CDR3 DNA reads TGCAGCGCAGGAGTTGATACGCAGTATTTT. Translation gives CSAGVDTQYF.

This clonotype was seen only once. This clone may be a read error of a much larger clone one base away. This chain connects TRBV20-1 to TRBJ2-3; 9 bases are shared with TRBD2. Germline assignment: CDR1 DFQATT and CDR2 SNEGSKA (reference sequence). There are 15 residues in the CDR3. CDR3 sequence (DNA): TGCAGTGCTCGCCGGGAGGGGACTAGCACAGGTACGCAGTATTTT. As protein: CSARREGTSTGTQYF.

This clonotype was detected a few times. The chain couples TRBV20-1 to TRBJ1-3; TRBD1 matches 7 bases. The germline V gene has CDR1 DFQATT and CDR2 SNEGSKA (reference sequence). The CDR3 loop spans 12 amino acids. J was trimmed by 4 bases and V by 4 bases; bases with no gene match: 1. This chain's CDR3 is CSAIGGGNTIYF. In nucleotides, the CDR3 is TGCAGTGCTATAGGGGGCGGAAACACCATATATTTT.

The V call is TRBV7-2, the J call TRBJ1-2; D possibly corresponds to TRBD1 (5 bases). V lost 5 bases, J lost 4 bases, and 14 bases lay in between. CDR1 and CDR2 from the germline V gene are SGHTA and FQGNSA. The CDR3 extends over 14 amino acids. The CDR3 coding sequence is TGTGCCAGCAGCCTGGACACTAATAGCTATGGCTACACCTTC. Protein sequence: CASSLDTNSYGYTF.

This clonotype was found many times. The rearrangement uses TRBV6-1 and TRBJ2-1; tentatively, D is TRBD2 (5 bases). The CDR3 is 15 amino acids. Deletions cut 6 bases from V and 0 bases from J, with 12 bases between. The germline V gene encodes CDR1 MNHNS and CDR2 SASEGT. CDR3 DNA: TGTGCCAGCAGAACTAGTATGCGCTCCTACAATGAGCAGTTCTTC. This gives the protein CASRTSMRSYNEQFF.

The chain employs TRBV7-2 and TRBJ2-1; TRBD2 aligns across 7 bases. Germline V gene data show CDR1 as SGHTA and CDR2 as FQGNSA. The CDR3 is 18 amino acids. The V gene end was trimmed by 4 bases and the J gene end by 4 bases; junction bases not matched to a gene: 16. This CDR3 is CASSSLGEGGPSYNEQFF. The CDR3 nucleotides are TGTGCCAGCAGCTCCCTTGGCGAGGGAGGGCCCTCTTACAATGAGCAGTTCTTC.

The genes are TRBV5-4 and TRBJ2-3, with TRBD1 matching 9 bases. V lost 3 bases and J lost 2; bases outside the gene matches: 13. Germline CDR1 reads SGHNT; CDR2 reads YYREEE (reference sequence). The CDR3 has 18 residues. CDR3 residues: CASSWGFTGGDATDTQYF. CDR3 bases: TGTGCCAGCAGCTGGGGGTTTACAGGGGGCGACGCCACAGATACGCAGTATTTT.

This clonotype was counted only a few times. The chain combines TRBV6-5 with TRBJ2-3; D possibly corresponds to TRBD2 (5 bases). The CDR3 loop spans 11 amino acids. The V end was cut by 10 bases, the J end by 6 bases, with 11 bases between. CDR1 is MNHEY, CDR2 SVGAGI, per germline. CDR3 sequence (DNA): TGTGCCACCGTTAGAGGGGATACGCAGTATTTT. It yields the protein CATVRGDTQYF.

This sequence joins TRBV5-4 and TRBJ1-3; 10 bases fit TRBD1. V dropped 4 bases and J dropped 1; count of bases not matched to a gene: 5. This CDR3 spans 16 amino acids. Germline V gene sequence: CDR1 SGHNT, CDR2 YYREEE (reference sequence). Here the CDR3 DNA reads TGTGCCAGCAGCAGAGACAGGGGGCATTCTGGAAACACCATATATTTT. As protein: CASSRDRGHSGNTIYF. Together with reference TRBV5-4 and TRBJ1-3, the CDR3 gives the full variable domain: ETGVTQSPTHLIKTRGQQVTLRCSSQSGHNTVSWYQQALGQGPQFIFQYYREEENGRGNFPPRFSGLQFPNYSSELNVNALELDDSALYLCASSRDRGHSGNTIYFGEGSWLTVV.

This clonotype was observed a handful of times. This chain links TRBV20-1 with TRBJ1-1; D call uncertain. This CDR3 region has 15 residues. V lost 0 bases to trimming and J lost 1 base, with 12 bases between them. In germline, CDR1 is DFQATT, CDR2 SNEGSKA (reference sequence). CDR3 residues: CSARDIYKQNTEAFF. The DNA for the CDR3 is TGCAGTGCTAGAGATATCTACAAACAGAACACTGAAGCTTTCTTT.

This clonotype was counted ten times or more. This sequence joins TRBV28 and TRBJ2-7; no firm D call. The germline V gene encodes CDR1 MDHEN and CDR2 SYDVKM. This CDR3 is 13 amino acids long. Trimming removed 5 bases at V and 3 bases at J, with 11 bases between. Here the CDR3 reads CASSTTPSYEQYF. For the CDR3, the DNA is TGTGCCAGCAGTACCACCCCCAGCTACGAGCAGTACTTC.